The next 2 T cell receptor beta chains were all read from a single sample in a study of OX40 agonist ivuxolimab in advanced cancers. Library preparation used the immunoSEQ multiplex PCR assay. TCRdb provides this immuneACCESS table in a form limited to in-frame rearrangements. Some clones are lacking; in checked studies, under half of them reflect an unresolved V gene, and why the rest are absent is not known. This sample lists about 93,000 clones; roughly 94% were detected once. The top ten clones comprise around 0.5% of the sample. The source material was CD4+ or CD8+ T cells sorted from blood, sampled in a trial of the OX40 agonist ivuxolimab. The receptors come from an adult with an advanced solid tumor such as melanoma, head and neck, liver or kidney cancer.

The sample holds a few counts of this clone. This sequence joins TRBV2 and TRBJ1-2, with D uncertain. The CDR3 has 15 amino acids. Germline CDR1 is SNHLY and CDR2 is FYNNEI. With 6 bases removed from V and 5 bases from J, the gap between germline ends came to 19 bases. The CDR3 DNA sequence: TGTGCCAGCAGGCCCGGGCAGCTGTTGGGGTATGGCTACACCTTC. Its protein is CASRPGQLLGYGYTF.

A word on this clone: Relative to the germline gene, one junction end is altered; a read error may explain this. The rearrangement links TRBV30 to TRBJ2-5, with a possible D match to TRBD2 (6 bases). Germline V CDR1 and CDR2: GTSNPN, SVGIG (reference sequence). The length of the CDR3 is 14 residues. Here the CDR3 reads CAWTNTGGVEAQYF. Here the CDR3 DNA reads TGTGCCTGGACCAACACTGGAGGGGTAGAGGCCCAGTACTTC.